What follows are 29 T cell receptor beta chains derived from one specimen sequenced in a study of blood T cell repertoires in COVID-19. TCRdb keeps only in-frame clones here, not all; method: immunoSEQ multiplex PCR. The sample has 75,000 to 100,000 clones, roughly 80% seen once. The specimen sequenced was peripheral blood. The receptors derive from a man in his 60s with acute or convalescent COVID-19.

The CDR3 DNA follows: TGTGCCACCAGTGACGGGACTAGGCTTAGCACAGATACGCAGTATTTT. Its protein is CATSDGTRLSTDTQYF. The chain employs TRBV24-1 and TRBJ2-3; 8 bases match TRBD2. This CDR3 has 16 residues. V dropped 4 bases and J dropped 0; count of bases not matched to a gene: 5. Germline lookup yields CDR1 KGHDR and CDR2 SFDVKD.

This clone occurred a few times. The gene calls are TRBV6-6 and TRBJ1-5; 9 bases align to TRBD1. The CDR3 is 15 residues long. V dropped 5 bases and J dropped 4; count of bases not matched to a gene: 6. Germline lookup yields CDR1 MNHNY and CDR2 SVGAGI (reference sequence). The CDR3 sequence: CASSNGQGQNQPQHF. DNA of the CDR3: TGTGCCAGCAGTAATGGACAGGGGCAAAATCAGCCCCAGCATTTT.

J is TRBJ1-1 and V is TRBV5-4; possibly TRBD1 for D (5 bases). The CDR3 runs 15 residues. V was cut by 4 bases and J by 5 bases, with 18 bases left in between. CDR1 and CDR2 from the germline V gene are SGHNT and YYREEE (reference sequence). In DNA form, the CDR3 reads TGTGCCAGCAGCATCTCGAGGGGCGGAGGGACTGAAGCTTTCTTT. Translating it yields CASSISRGGGTEAFF.

V usage is TRBV15 and J usage is TRBJ1-1; TRBD1 matches 9 bases. With 3 bases clipped from V and 6 bases from J, the junction kept 5 bases outside the gene matches. There are 14 residues in the CDR3. In germline, CDR1 is LNHNV, CDR2 YYDKDF (reference sequence). CDR3 residues: CATSRDRGRAEAFF. Here the CDR3 DNA reads TGTGCCACCAGCAGGGACAGGGGAAGGGCTGAAGCTTTCTTT. The complete variable domain, with remaining parts taken from reference TRBV15 and TRBJ1-1, reads DAMVIQNPRYQVTQFGKPVTLSCSQTLNHNVMYWYQQKSSQAPKLLFHYYDKDFNNEADTPDNFQSRRPNTSFCFLDIRSPGLGDTAMYLCATSRDRGRAEAFFGQGTRLTVV.

The chain has TRBV13 and TRBJ2-1, with TRBD2 matching 10 bases. The V gene end was trimmed by 4 bases and the J gene end by 3 bases; junction bases not matched to a gene: 9. Germline V lookup: CDR1 PRHDT, CDR2 FYEKMQ (reference sequence). This CDR3 is 17 amino acids long. The CDR3 DNA sequence: TGTGCCAGCAGCTCCGCCGGAATAGCGGGGGGCTACAATGAGCAGTTCTTC. It translates to CASSSAGIAGGYNEQFF.

V and J are TRBV21-1 and TRBJ2-5; the table names TRBD2, a call not compared with the DNA. TRBV21-1 is described as a pseudogene. This CDR3 is built from 19 residues. The CDR3 nucleotides read TGTGCCAGCAGCAACAAAGTTAGGGGACTAGCGGAGTTCCAAGAGACCCAGTACTTC. Its protein is CASSNKVRGLAEFQETQYF.

The CDR3 region is CASSLKGLAATYEQYF. CDR3 DNA sequence: TGTGCCAGTAGTCTCAAGGGACTAGCAGCGACCTACGAGCAGTACTTC. The rearrangement uses TRBV19 and TRBJ2-7; TRBD2 agrees at 9 bases. Trimming took 5 bases from V and 2 from J; bases not matched to a gene: 10. The CDR3 is made up of 16 amino acids. The germline gives CDR1 LNHDA, CDR2 SQIVND (reference sequence).

V and J are TRBV24-1 and TRBJ2-1; a weak D match, TRBD1 (6 bases). With 3 bases removed from V and 4 bases from J, the gap between germline ends came to 18 bases. Germline lookup yields CDR1 KGHDR and CDR2 SFDVKD. The CDR3 spans 17 residues. The CDR3 DNA follows: TGTGCCACCAGTGATGACACCGGGACAAATGCATACAATGAGCAGTTCTTC. It translates to CATSDDTGTNAYNEQFF.

This clone was recorded once. The chain joins TRBV18 to TRBJ1-1, with 9 bases aligning to TRBD1. Germline CDR1 reads KGHSH; CDR2 reads LQKENI. With 4 bases clipped from V and 1 base from J, the junction kept 1 base outside the gene matches. The CDR3 totals 14 residues. The DNA for the CDR3 is TGTGCCAGCTCACTGGGACAGGGGAACACTGAAGCTTTCTTT. This encodes CASSLGQGNTEAFF.

The chain uses TRBV10-1 and TRBJ1-1, with D maybe TRBD1 (5 bases). The CDR3 is 13 residues long. Germline values: CDR1 WNHNN, CDR2 SYGVQD (reference sequence). V gave up 0 bases and J gave up 9 bases, with 11 bases separating them. DNA for the CDR3: TGCGCCAGCAGTGAGTCAGGGCAGGGTCAAGCTTTCTTT. This gives the protein CASSESGQGQAFF.

This chain uses TRBV27 with TRBJ2-2; 7 bases match TRBD2. Germline CDR1 and CDR2: MNHEY and SMNVEV (reference sequence). The CDR3 loop spans 17 amino acids. Trimming at V came to 5 bases and at J to 3 bases, leaving 12 bases not matched to a gene. The CDR3 sequence: CASSLPGREYYTGELFF. The CDR3 coding sequence is TGTGCCAGCAGTCTCCCAGGGCGGGAGTACTACACCGGGGAGCTGTTTTTT.

The J gene is TRBJ2-7, the V gene TRBV7-8; 10 bases align to TRBD2. V shed 1 base, J shed 3 bases, and the junction held 3 bases outside the gene matches. Germline V CDR1 and CDR2: SGHVS, FQNEAQ. This CDR3 is 15 amino acids long. The CDR3 spells CASSLGLAGGYEQYF. DNA of the CDR3: TGTGCCAGCAGCTTAGGGTTAGCGGGGGGCTACGAGCAGTACTTC. The full variable domain, with the rest looked up from reference TRBV7-8 and TRBJ2-7, is GAGVSQSPRYKVAKRGQDVALRCDPISGHVSLFWYQQALGQGPEFLTYFQNEAQLDKSGLPSDRFFAERPEGSVSTLKIQRTQQEDSAVYLCASSLGLAGGYEQYFGPGTRLTVT.

This clone was picked up a small number of times. V usage is TRBV5-1 and J usage is TRBJ2-2; TRBD1 matches at 7 bases. The length of the CDR3 is 15 residues. V shed 7 bases and J 5 bases; nucleotides not matched to a gene: 11. Germline V gene sequence: CDR1 SGHRS, CDR2 YFSETQ. The CDR3 region has the DNA TGCGCCAGCGGAGAGACAGGGCTTCGAACCGGGGAGCTGTTTTTT. Its protein is CASGETGLRTGELFF.

This clone was detected only a few times. The chain uses TRBV7-9 and TRBJ2-5; TRBD2 matches at 7 bases. Germline values: CDR1 SEHNR, CDR2 FQNEAQ (reference sequence). There are 15 residues in the CDR3. V lost 0 bases, J lost 5 bases, and 6 bases stayed unmatched. CDR3 DNA: TGTGCCAGCAGCTTAGCTGGCGGGGGAATGGAGACCCAGTACTTC. Translation: CASSLAGGGMETQYF.

The V and J genes are TRBV13 and TRBJ2-3, with unresolved D. The CDR3 sequence is 16 residues long. Germline V lookup: CDR1 PRHDT, CDR2 FYEKMQ (reference sequence). Trimming stripped 0 bases from V and 5 bases from J, with 15 bases between. CDR3 DNA: TGTGCCAGCAGCTTAGGGTCGGAAACTGAGCGAGATACGCAGTATTTT. Residues: CASSLGSETERDTQYF.

Only one count was recorded for this clone. The rearrangement uses TRBV18 and TRBJ2-7, with 8 positions matching TRBD2. The CDR3 sequence is 16 residues long. The germline V gene encodes CDR1 KGHSH and CDR2 LQKENI. Trimming took 2 bases from V and 0 from J; bases not matched to a gene: 6. In nucleotides, the CDR3 is TGTGCCAGCTCACCATTTTCACGGGGGGGCTCCTACGAGCAGTACTTC. It translates to CASSPFSRGGSYEQYF.

V is TRBV10-3 and J is TRBJ2-5; a weak D match, TRBD1 (5 bases). The CDR3 length is 13 residues. V was shortened by 7 bases and J by 7 bases, with 16 bases between the two germline ends. CDR1 and CDR2 from the germline V gene are ENHRY and SYGVKD. In nucleotides, the CDR3 is TGTGCCATCAAGCCAGCCATGACAGCGACCCAGTACTTC. Its translation: CAIKPAMTATQYF.

The chain couples TRBV7-2 to TRBJ1-1; TRBD1 is a possible D gene (5 bases). Germline CDR1 is SGHTA and CDR2 is FQGNSA. The V end was cut by 3 bases, the J end by 9 bases, with 17 bases between. The CDR3 spans 14 residues. CDR3 coding DNA: TGTGCCAGCAGCTTGGGAGGGGCCCGCTCTAAAGCTTTCTTT. Its translation is CASSLGGARSKAFF.

The V gene is TRBV3-1 (or the pseudogene TRBV3-2), the J gene TRBJ2-7; TRBD2 matches 7 bases. The CDR3 is made up of 17 amino acids. V dropped 3 bases and J dropped 0; count of bases not matched to a gene: 11. CDR1 is LGHDT, CDR2 YNNKEL, per germline (reference sequence). In DNA form, the CDR3 reads TGTGCCAGCAGCCACGGACCGGGACTACCTCACTCCTACGAGCAGTACTTC. It specifies CASSHGPGLPHSYEQYF.

The V gene is TRBV3-1 (or the pseudogene TRBV3-2), the J gene TRBJ2-5; the match to TRBD2 covers 7 bases. The ends lost 4 bases at V and 5 bases at J; junction bases unmatched: 7. CDR1 and CDR2 from the germline V gene are LGHDT and YNNKEL (reference sequence). This CDR3 has 14 amino acids. As DNA, the CDR3 is TGTGCCAGCAGCCCTAGACTAGCCTATGAGACCCAGTACTTC. It is translated as CASSPRLAYETQYF.

The rearrangement links TRBV6-2 or TRBV6-3 to TRBJ2-3, with TRBD2 matching 16 bases. V dropped 4 bases and J dropped 5; count of bases not matched to a gene: 12. Germline V CDR1 and CDR2: MNHEY, SVGEGT. This CDR3 is built from 19 residues. In DNA form, the CDR3 reads TGTGCCAGCAGTTGGCCTACCGGGACTAGCGGGAGGGCCAGAGATACGCAGTATTTT. It codes for CASSWPTGTSGRARDTQYF.

The gene calls are TRBV30 and TRBJ1-3; tentatively, D is TRBD1 (5 bases). This CDR3 region has 14 residues. Germline V CDR1 and CDR2: GTSNPN, SVGIG (reference sequence). V was cut by 7 bases and J by 1 base, with 14 bases left in between. This CDR3 is CASSGGGSGNTIYF. CDR3 nucleotide sequence: TGTGCCTCGTCGGGCGGGGGGTCTGGAAACACCATATATTTT.

The CDR3 spells CASSEGGLGENIQYF. The DNA of the CDR3 is TGTGCCAGCAGTGAAGGGGGGCTGGGTGAGAACATTCAGTACTTC. J is TRBJ2-4 and V is TRBV2, with D perhaps matching TRBD1 (6 bases). The length of the CDR3 is 15 residues. Trimming shortened V by 1 base and J by 7 bases, and 14 bases separated the two germline ends. Per germline, CDR1 SNHLY and CDR2 FYNNEI.

The rearrangement links TRBV5-4 to TRBJ1-1, with a possible D match to TRBD1 (6 bases). Trimming shortened V by 4 bases and J by 1 base, and 17 bases separated the two germline ends. From germline, CDR1 is SGHNT and CDR2 YYREEE (reference sequence). CDR3 length: 16 residues. In DNA, the CDR3 is TGTGCCAGCAGCCCGGTGTCCGGGACAAAGAACACTGAAGCTTTCTTT. Translation: CASSPVSGTKNTEAFF.

The gene calls are TRBV5-1 and TRBJ1-3; 9 bases map to TRBD1. Unmatched junction bases numbered 5, after V lost 2 bases and J lost 8 bases. The CDR3 runs 14 residues. Germline assignment: CDR1 SGHRS and CDR2 YFSETQ. CDR3 region: CASSFGQGMDTIYF. As DNA, the CDR3 is TGCGCCAGCAGCTTTGGACAGGGGATGGACACCATATATTTT.

The chain is built from TRBV3-1 (or the pseudogene TRBV3-2) and TRBJ2-1; D possibly corresponds to TRBD1 (6 bases). V gave up 0 bases and J gave up 4 bases, with 13 bases separating them. This CDR3 region has 16 residues. Germline V lookup: CDR1 LGHDT, CDR2 YNNKEL (reference sequence). The chain's CDR3 is CASSQDFGQPYNEQFF. As DNA, the CDR3 is TGTGCCAGCAGCCAAGATTTTGGACAGCCATACAATGAGCAGTTCTTC.

This clone was counted once. The chain couples TRBV9 to TRBJ2-3, with 12 bases aligning to TRBD2. The CDR3 is 16 residues long. With V trimmed by 2 bases and J by 4 bases, 5 bases remained unmatched. Germline V gene lookup returns CDR1 SGDLS and CDR2 YYNGEE. CDR3 coding DNA: TGTGCCAGCAGCGTGCTAGCGGGGGGGCCGGCAGATACGCAGTATTTT. It codes for CASSVLAGGPADTQYF.

The rearrangement joins TRBV19 to TRBJ1-2, with 11 bases identical to TRBD1. CDR3 length: 15 residues. Germline CDR1 is LNHDA and CDR2 is SQIVND (reference sequence). The V and J ends lost 6 bases and 8 bases, in that order; junction bases with no gene match: 11. Here the CDR3 reads CASSLTRDRGIGYTF. The CDR3, as DNA: TGTGCCAGTAGCTTGACCCGGGACAGGGGGATCGGCTACACCTTC.

The chain carries TRBV2 and TRBJ2-7; 7 nucleotides agree with TRBD2. Per the germline V gene, CDR1 is SNHLY and CDR2 is FYNNEI. J was trimmed by 1 base and V by 4 bases; bases with no gene match: 4. The CDR3 totals 14 residues. This chain's CDR3 is CASSVQAGSYEQYF. The DNA of the CDR3 is TGTGCCAGCAGTGTTCAAGCGGGATCCTACGAGCAGTACTTC.